A selection of T cell receptor beta chains follows, all from one sample in a study of Graves' ophthalmopathy and Graves' hyperthyroidism. TCRdb independently ran MiXCR on the multiplex PCR reads; one entry per CDR3 protein. The sample has some 400,000 distinct CDR3 sequences, about a sixth seen once. The sample taken for sequencing was peripheral blood. The receptors were sampled from a woman aged 18-30 years with Graves' ophthalmopathy. Each CDR3 is given with its conserved first and last residue. Each record gives: clone size, D gene, J gene, V gene, CDR3 DNA, CDR3 protein. The D gene is left open where the match is weak. Only some rows state a clone size, as once, few, many or a class for expanded clones.

abundance: many; d_gene: -; j_gene: TRBJ2-7; v_gene: TRBV7-2; CDR3nt: TGTGCCAGCAGCTTAGTAGGGTACGAGCAGTACTTC; CDR3aa: CASSLVGYEQYF
abundance: many; d_gene: -; j_gene: TRBJ2-7; v_gene: TRBV10-2; CDR3nt: TGCGCCAGCAATCTGGGACCTACCTACGAGCAGTACTTC; CDR3aa: CASNLGPTYEQYF
abundance: many; d_gene: TRBD2; j_gene: TRBJ2-7; v_gene: TRBV4-2; CDR3nt: TGTGCCAGCAGCCAAGAAACCGGGACTAGTAACGAGCAGTACTTC; CDR3aa: CASSQETGTSNEQYF
abundance: many; d_gene: -; j_gene: TRBJ1-1; v_gene: TRBV10-3; CDR3nt: TGTGCCATTCGAATAGACCTGAGAACTGAAGCTTTCTTT; CDR3aa: CAIRIDLRTEAFF
abundance: many; d_gene: -; j_gene: TRBJ1-1; v_gene: TRBV6-5; CDR3nt: TGTGCCAGCACTCGCGGGGGGGCGGACACTGAAGCTTTCTTT; CDR3aa: CASTRGGADTEAFF
abundance: many; d_gene: -; j_gene: TRBJ2-7; v_gene: TRBV19; CDR3nt: TGTGCCAGTAGTATAACCCCCCGGACTCCACCCTACGAGCAGTACTTC; CDR3aa: CASSITPRTPPYEQYF
abundance: many; d_gene: -; j_gene: TRBJ2-5; v_gene: TRBV11-1; CDR3nt: TGTGCCAGCAGCTTACCTCCCCCTAGCCGAGTCCAGTACTTC; CDR3aa: CASSLPPPSRVQYF
abundance: once; d_gene: -; j_gene: TRBJ2-5; v_gene: TRBV7-2; CDR3nt: TGTGCCAGCAGCTTAGAATGGACAGCCCCCGGTCAATTC; CDR3aa: CASSLEWTAPGQF
abundance: many; d_gene: -; j_gene: TRBJ2-7; v_gene: TRBV5-1; CDR3nt: TGCGCCAGCAGCTTTAATTTAGGGGGGACCTACGAGCAGTACTTC; CDR3aa: CASSFNLGGTYEQYF
abundance: -; d_gene: TRBD1; j_gene: TRBJ1-1; v_gene: TRBV11-3; CDR3nt: TGTGCCAGCTTGGTTCAGGGGGCCACTGAAGCTTTCTTT; CDR3aa: CASLVQGATEAFF
abundance: many; d_gene: -; j_gene: TRBJ1-5; v_gene: TRBV6-2/TRBV6-3; CDR3nt: TGTGCCAGCAGTTACTCGATGGGCGGTAATAGCAATCAGCCCCAGCATTTT; CDR3aa: CASSYSMGGNSNQPQHF
abundance: many; d_gene: -; j_gene: TRBJ1-6; v_gene: TRBV27; CDR3nt: TGTGCCAGCAGTTTCTACAGGGAAGTGAATTCACCCCTCCACTTT; CDR3aa: CASSFYREVNSPLHF
abundance: once; d_gene: -; j_gene: TRBJ1-5; v_gene: TRBV11-2; CDR3nt: TGTGCCAGCAGCTTACTTTCACAGGGTTCGGGTCAGCCCCAGCATTTT; CDR3aa: CASSLLSQGSGQPQHF
abundance: -; d_gene: -; j_gene: TRBJ1-5; v_gene: TRBV28; CDR3nt: TGTGCCAGCAGTTTATTGGTAGGGTCTAAAGATCAGCCCCAGCATTTT; CDR3aa: CASSLLVGSKDQPQHF
abundance: many; d_gene: TRBD1; j_gene: TRBJ2-2; v_gene: TRBV27; CDR3nt: TGTGCCAGCAGGGAATGGACAGGGCCGACCGGGGAGCTGTTTTTT; CDR3aa: CASREWTGPTGELFF
abundance: many; d_gene: -; j_gene: TRBJ1-2; v_gene: TRBV20-1; CDR3nt: TGCAGTGCTGGGGACGCTAACTATGGCTACACCTTC; CDR3aa: CSAGDANYGYTF
abundance: -; d_gene: -; j_gene: TRBJ2-5; v_gene: TRBV18; CDR3nt: TGTGCCAGCTCACAAACTCCGACGGGGGCCGGGGAGACCCAGTACTTC; CDR3aa: CASSQTPTGAGETQYF
abundance: many; d_gene: -; j_gene: TRBJ2-2; v_gene: TRBV20-1; CDR3nt: TGCAGTGCTAGAGATGTCCAGACGAACACCGGGGAGCTGTTTTTT; CDR3aa: CSARDVQTNTGELFF
abundance: -; d_gene: TRBD2; j_gene: TRBJ2-7; v_gene: TRBV27; CDR3nt: TGTGCCAGCAGTTTGATGATAAGCGGGAGCTCCTACGAGCAGTACTTC; CDR3aa: CASSLMISGSSYEQYF
abundance: many; d_gene: TRBD1; j_gene: TRBJ1-5; v_gene: TRBV28; CDR3nt: TGTGCCAGCAGTGACGGACAGGGAGGGGGTCAGCCCCAGCATTTT; CDR3aa: CASSDGQGGGQPQHF
abundance: many; d_gene: TRBD1; j_gene: TRBJ1-1; v_gene: TRBV27; CDR3nt: TGTGCCAGCAACGGAAACAGGGGGCTGAGGACTGAAGCTTTCTTT; CDR3aa: CASNGNRGLRTEAFF
abundance: many; d_gene: -; j_gene: TRBJ2-7; v_gene: TRBV27; CDR3nt: TGTGCCAGCAGCTCACCGGGTCATCGGGGGAACTACGAGCAGTACTTC; CDR3aa: CASSSPGHRGNYEQYF
abundance: many; d_gene: -; j_gene: TRBJ2-7; v_gene: TRBV6-2/TRBV6-3; CDR3nt: TGTGCCAGCAGTTACCCATTCTACCCCGGGGACGAGCAGTACTTC; CDR3aa: CASSYPFYPGDEQYF
abundance: many; d_gene: -; j_gene: TRBJ1-2; v_gene: TRBV3-1; CDR3nt: TGTGCCAGCAGCCCGTCCGGGGGCAGCTATGGCTACACCTTC; CDR3aa: CASSPSGGSYGYTF
abundance: -; d_gene: TRBD1; j_gene: TRBJ1-1; v_gene: TRBV6-1; CDR3nt: TGTGCCAGCACCCCAACAGGGGAGGGCACTGAAGCTTTCTTT; CDR3aa: CASTPTGEGTEAFF
abundance: many; d_gene: -; j_gene: TRBJ1-5; v_gene: TRBV6-1; CDR3nt: TGTGCCAGCAGTGAACTAGATTATAGCAATCAGCCCCAGCATTTT; CDR3aa: CASSELDYSNQPQHF
abundance: -; d_gene: TRBD2; j_gene: TRBJ2-7; v_gene: TRBV6-4; CDR3nt: TGTGCCAGCAGTGAAGAAGGTAGCGGGGGGCTTGACTACGAGCAGTACTTC; CDR3aa: CASSEEGSGGLDYEQYF
abundance: many; d_gene: -; j_gene: TRBJ2-4; v_gene: TRBV11-2; CDR3nt: TGTGCCAGCAGCCTGATGGGGGGCATTCAGTACTTC; CDR3aa: CASSLMGGIQYF
abundance: -; d_gene: TRBD2; j_gene: TRBJ2-7; v_gene: TRBV6-5; CDR3nt: TGTGCCAGCAGTTCCTTTTCCGGGACTAGCGTGGATGAGCAGTACTTC; CDR3aa: CASSSFSGTSVDEQYF
abundance: -; d_gene: TRBD2; j_gene: TRBJ2-7; v_gene: TRBV20-1; CDR3nt: TGCAGTGCTGGGACTAGGGGCGAGCAGTACTTC; CDR3aa: CSAGTRGEQYF
abundance: many; d_gene: -; j_gene: TRBJ1-3; v_gene: TRBV12-3/TRBV12-4; CDR3nt: TGTGCCAGCACGAGAACGAGCTCTGGAAACACCATATATTTT; CDR3aa: CASTRTSSGNTIYF
abundance: many; d_gene: -; j_gene: TRBJ2-6; v_gene: TRBV11-2; CDR3nt: TGTGCCAGCAGTAGAATTATCTCTGGGGCCAACGTCCTGACTTTC; CDR3aa: CASSRIISGANVLTF
abundance: many; d_gene: -; j_gene: TRBJ1-2; v_gene: TRBV12-3/TRBV12-4; CDR3nt: TGTGCCAGCAGTGCGGGCCTAATCTATGGCTACACCTTC; CDR3aa: CASSAGLIYGYTF
abundance: many; d_gene: TRBD2; j_gene: TRBJ2-2; v_gene: TRBV7-2; CDR3nt: TGTGCCAGCAGCTTAAAAGCGGGAGGGCCCACCGGGGAGCTGTTTTTT; CDR3aa: CASSLKAGGPTGELFF
abundance: many; d_gene: -; j_gene: TRBJ1-6; v_gene: TRBV11-2; CDR3nt: TGTGCCAGCAGCTTCCACGTTAGAGGGGAGAGCTCCTATAATTCACCCCTCCACTTT; CDR3aa: CASSFHVRGESSYNSPLHF
abundance: many; d_gene: -; j_gene: TRBJ2-3; v_gene: TRBV12-3/TRBV12-4; CDR3nt: TGTGCCAGCAGTTTATACCCACTAGGAAGAAGCACAGATACGCAGTATTTT; CDR3aa: CASSLYPLGRSTDTQYF
abundance: many; d_gene: -; j_gene: TRBJ2-4; v_gene: TRBV19; CDR3nt: TGTGCCAGTAGTATCTTCGGGGTCGGCAAAAACATTCAGTACTTC; CDR3aa: CASSIFGVGKNIQYF
abundance: many; d_gene: -; j_gene: TRBJ2-7; v_gene: TRBV11-1; CDR3nt: TGTGCCAGCAGCCTTGGACCGCTCTACGAGCAGTACTTC; CDR3aa: CASSLGPLYEQYF
abundance: many; d_gene: -; j_gene: TRBJ2-7; v_gene: TRBV7-2; CDR3nt: TGTGCCAGCAGGTCGGACTTTCGGAGCTCCTACGAGCAGTACTTC; CDR3aa: CASRSDFRSSYEQYF
abundance: many; d_gene: TRBD1; j_gene: TRBJ1-6; v_gene: TRBV7-9; CDR3nt: TGTGCCAGCAGCTTGAGGGGGGACAGGGGGCAAGGAAATTCACCCCTCCACTTT; CDR3aa: CASSLRGDRGQGNSPLHF
abundance: -; d_gene: TRBD1; j_gene: TRBJ1-5; v_gene: TRBV19; CDR3nt: TGTGCCAGTAGTACGCCGGACAGGGGGCTCAATCAGCCCCAGCATTTT; CDR3aa: CASSTPDRGLNQPQHF
abundance: many; d_gene: -; j_gene: TRBJ2-7; v_gene: TRBV7-9; CDR3nt: TGTGCCAGCAGCTTAGCTGCAGGGCGACCCTACGAGCAGTACTTC; CDR3aa: CASSLAAGRPYEQYF
abundance: many; d_gene: -; j_gene: TRBJ1-2; v_gene: TRBV10-3; CDR3nt: TGTGCCATCAGTGATCCTATGAGGGAGGTCGGCTATGGCTACACCTTC; CDR3aa: CAISDPMREVGYGYTF
abundance: many; d_gene: -; j_gene: TRBJ2-7; v_gene: TRBV12-3/TRBV12-4; CDR3nt: TGTGCCAGCAGTTCACAGGGTCGCGAGCAGTACTTC; CDR3aa: CASSSQGREQYF
abundance: many; d_gene: TRBD2; j_gene: TRBJ2-7; v_gene: TRBV6-5; CDR3nt: TGTGCCAGCAGGGCAACTGCTAGCGGGGGTTCCTACGAGCAGTACTTC; CDR3aa: CASRATASGGSYEQYF
abundance: -; d_gene: TRBD1; j_gene: TRBJ2-7; v_gene: TRBV7-2; CDR3nt: TGTGCCAGCAGTAGCGGACAGGGTAAGACCTACGAGCAGTACTTC; CDR3aa: CASSSGQGKTYEQYF
abundance: -; d_gene: TRBD1; j_gene: TRBJ1-2; v_gene: TRBV12-3/TRBV12-4; CDR3nt: TGTGCCAGCAGTTTCGCAGGGGGCATGGGCTACACCTTC; CDR3aa: CASSFAGGMGYTF
abundance: many; d_gene: -; j_gene: TRBJ1-1; v_gene: TRBV24-1; CDR3nt: TGTGCCACCAGTGACCCGGGATCGAACACTGAAGCTTTCTTT; CDR3aa: CATSDPGSNTEAFF
abundance: -; d_gene: TRBD1; j_gene: TRBJ1-2; v_gene: TRBV11-2; CDR3nt: TGTGCCAGCAGCCCCGGAGGGACACAGGGGGAAATTAAAAGTGGCTACACCTTC; CDR3aa: CASSPGGTQGEIKSGYTF
abundance: many; d_gene: -; j_gene: TRBJ1-3; v_gene: TRBV19; CDR3nt: TGTGCCAGTAGTTTCCGACCGGTCTCTGGAAACACCATATATTTT; CDR3aa: CASSFRPVSGNTIYF
abundance: many; d_gene: TRBD2; j_gene: TRBJ2-2; v_gene: TRBV6-5; CDR3nt: TGTGCCAGCAGTTCCGGGACTAGCAATACCGGGGAGCTGTTTTTT; CDR3aa: CASSSGTSNTGELFF
abundance: many; d_gene: -; j_gene: TRBJ1-3; v_gene: TRBV15; CDR3nt: TGTGCCACCAGCAGAGATCCCGGAAACACCATATATTTT; CDR3aa: CATSRDPGNTIYF
abundance: many; d_gene: -; j_gene: TRBJ1-2; v_gene: TRBV30; CDR3nt: TGTGCCTGGAATGAACGACTCCCGGTGGGGGGCTACACCTTC; CDR3aa: CAWNERLPVGGYTF
abundance: many; d_gene: -; j_gene: TRBJ2-5; v_gene: TRBV6-5; CDR3nt: TGTGCCTGCCGTTCGAGGGCAGGGAAGGAGACCCAGTACTTC; CDR3aa: CACRSRAGKETQYF
abundance: few; d_gene: -; j_gene: TRBJ1-5; v_gene: TRBV28; CDR3nt: TGTGCCAGCAGTTTATCCAGGGGTTATAGCAATCAGCCCCAGCATTTT; CDR3aa: CASSLSRGYSNQPQHF